This T cell receptor beta chain was captured in a study of blood T cell repertoires in COVID-19. Study-wide context: Acute-phase and convalescent COVID-19 samples originated in the United States, Italy and Spain. Nucleic acid was either cDNA or gDNA, and it came from T cells, B-cell-depleted T cells, or PBMCs.

The CDR3 runs to 14 residues. Germline V gene data show CDR1 as MNHEY and CDR2 as SVGEGT. With V trimmed by 6 bases and J by 5 bases, 7 bases remained unmatched. Original processing notes: Cell counts per sample came from amplifying reference gene primers. Generated by immunoSEQ multiplex PCR, the TCRdb table keeps only in-frame clones and is missing some. The V and J calls and the clone size are those of that table, but D and trimming were determined from the DNA. The data contain 150,000 to 200,000 clones, 88% of them seen just once; the ten biggest clones take up less than 5.5%. The chain recombines TRBV6-2 or TRBV6-3 with TRBJ2-5; 9 bases agree with TRBD2. The source of this sequence is a human donor in a cohort sampled during active COVID-19. Sequencing was carried out using peripheral blood. The CDR3 loop reads CASSSGTSRETQYF. Written as DNA, the CDR3 is TGTGCCAGCAGCTCCGGGACTAGCCGGGAGACCCAGTACTTC.